This TCR beta chain was sequenced in a study of early stage breast cancer tumors. This clone has just one count. The assay was immunoSEQ multiplex PCR, and TCRdb's table has in-frame clones only and misses some. The profile shows roughly 1,400 clones, about 78% of them singletons. Material for sequencing was normal breast tissue next to the tumor. This TCR derives from a person aged 45 to 59 with breast cancer.

The CDR3 coding sequence is TGTGCCAGCAGGAAAGGGGGCAGGGATAGTTATGGCTACACCTTC. This codes for CASRKGGRDSYGYTF. The chain recombines TRBV2 with TRBJ1-2; 7 bases line up with TRBD1. Trimming removed 6 bases from V and 5 bases from J; junction bases left unmatched: 12. Germline assignment: CDR1 SNHLY and CDR2 FYNNEI. The CDR3 totals 15 residues.